This T cell receptor (beta chain) was sequenced in a study of blood T cell repertoires in COVID-19. The wider study: COVID-19 samples, acute and convalescent, were from the United States, Italy and Spain. PBMCs, B-cell-depleted T cells, or T cells provided the cDNA or gDNA that made up the material.

Original data processing: Reference gene primer amplification yielded estimated nucleated cell counts. Produced via immunoSEQ multiplex PCR; TCRdb's table is partial and in-frame only. V and J calls and clone size come straight from that table; D and trimming were deduced from the DNA. The sample holds some 250,000 clones, roughly 86% seen once. This clone has just one count. J was trimmed by 5 bases and V by 5 bases; bases with no gene match: 7. This CDR3 contains 15 residues. CDR1 and CDR2 from the germline V gene are SGHTA and FQGTGA. The specimen was peripheral blood. This sequence joins TRBV7-3 and TRBJ2-1, with 9 bases matching TRBD2. The clonotype was recovered from a man at least 80 years old with acute or convalescent COVID-19. CDR3 sequence: CASSALAGANNEQFF. Written as DNA, the CDR3 is TGTGCCAGCAGCGCTTTAGCGGGAGCCAACAATGAGCAGTTCTTC. The whole variable domain, filled in from reference TRBV7-3 and TRBJ2-1, reads GAGVSQTPSNKVTEKGKYVELRCDPISGHTALYWYRQSLGQGPEFLIYFQGTGAADDSGLPNDRFFAVRPEGSVSTLKIQRTERGDSAVYLCASSALAGANNEQFFGPGTRLTVL.